The 26 T cell receptor beta chains presented below share a single source sample, sequenced in a study of glioma-infiltrating T cells (dated by TCRdb to about 2016). For sequencing, an Illumina MiSeq was employed. The iRepertoire nested amplicon-rescue multiplex PCR (arm-PCR) platform was used to amplify TCR alpha and beta CDR3 regions from RNA. TCRdb reprocessed the public reads (quality trimming at Q25 with fastp, clone calling with MiXCR) and kept in-frame beta chains. All rows with the same CDR3 protein become a single entry with the most common DNA and genes. The sample table records fewer than 500,000 distinct CDR3 sequences; roughly two fifths of these occur just once. More than 10% of the sample lies in the top ten. Sequencing was carried out using glioma tissue, nonneoplastic brain tissue, or PBMCs (not recorded which). All receptors derive from a human donor with low-grade glioma or glioblastoma, undergoing nonglioma brain surgery, or in good health (not recorded which).

The rearrangement uses TRBV6-1 and TRBJ1-6; perhaps TRBD1 as D (5 bases). Germline lookup yields CDR1 MNHNS and CDR2 SASEGT. Trimming took off 6 bases at V and 5 bases at J, with 14 bases between the two ends. This CDR3 has 15 amino acids. The CDR3 spells CASSLGGSHNSPLHF. In nucleotides, the CDR3 is TGTGCCAGCAGCCTGGGGGGTTCCCATAATTCACCCCTCCACTTT.

V is TRBV6-2 or TRBV6-3 and J is TRBJ2-5; D is unresolved. There are 13 residues in the CDR3. The V end was cut by 4 bases, the J end by 5 bases, with 11 bases between. From germline, CDR1 is MNHEY and CDR2 SVGEGT. The CDR3 spells CASSLWTEETQYF. The CDR3, as DNA: TGTGCCAGCAGTTTATGGACCGAGGAGACCCAGTACTTC.

This clonotype occurred many times. The V call is TRBV27, the J call TRBJ2-7, with a tentative D call TRBD1 (5 bases). The V gene lost 2 bases and the J gene lost 3 bases, with 11 bases spanning the gap. In germline, CDR1 is MNHEY, CDR2 SMNVEV (reference sequence). There are 14 residues in the CDR3. CDR3 bases: TGTGCCAGCAGTTTAACACCTCAGGGCTACGAGCAGTACTTC. Its translation is CASSLTPQGYEQYF.

This clonotype was detected many times. CDR3 in amino acids: CASSPDPPKAFF. The CDR3 DNA reads TGTGCCAGCAGCCCGGACCCTCCAAAGGCTTTCTTT. The gene calls are TRBV6-2 or TRBV6-3 and TRBJ1-1; D remains ambiguous. Per germline, CDR1 MNHEY and CDR2 SVGEGT. Trimming took 6 bases from V and 11 from J, leaving 16 bases between them. There are 12 residues in the CDR3.

This chain uses TRBV4-1 with TRBJ1-2; TRBD1 matches at 7 bases. The CDR3 runs 14 residues. Germline lookup yields CDR1 MGHRA and CDR2 YSYEKL. V trimming: 4 bases; J trimming: 2 bases; junction bases outside the gene matches: 4. The CDR3 nucleotides read TGCGCCAGCAGCCGCCCGGGACAGAACTATGGCTACACCTTC. It specifies CASSRPGQNYGYTF.

Regarding this clonotype: A much larger clone lies a single base off, so this may be a read error. The chain combines TRBV15 with TRBJ1-3, with D perhaps TRBD1 (5 bases). This CDR3 is 17 amino acids long. V shed 0 bases and J shed 2 bases, with 14 bases lying between them. In germline, CDR1 is LNHNV, CDR2 YYDKDF (reference sequence). CDR3 nucleotide sequence: TGTGCCACCAGCAGAGATAGCATCCGGGACCCTGGAAACACCATATATTTT. It codes for CATSRDSIRDPGNTIYF.

This clonotype was seen a few times. This chain joins TRBV4-1 and TRBJ1-2; D perhaps matches TRBD1 (6 bases). The CDR3 is 16 amino acids. V lost 0 bases and J 3 bases, leaving 14 bases between the germline ends. The germline CDR1 and CDR2 sequences are MGHRA and YSYEKL. CDR3 DNA: TGCGCCAGCAGCCAAGAGGGGGGCAGGGAGGACTATGGCTACACCTTC. This sequence encodes CASSQEGGREDYGYTF.

This clonotype is a singleton in its sample. The genes are TRBV20-1 and TRBJ2-1, with D possibly being TRBD2 (5 bases). From germline, CDR1 is DFQATT and CDR2 SNEGSKA (reference sequence). V shed 3 bases and J shed 10 bases, with 16 bases lying between them. The CDR3 runs to 13 residues. The CDR3 sequence is CSASTGLGYEQFF. DNA of the CDR3: TGCAGTGCTAGTACCGGACTCGGCTACGAGCAGTTCTTC.

V gene TRBV20-1 combines with J gene TRBJ2-7, with D possibly being TRBD1 or TRBD2 (6 bases each). The germline V and J ends were trimmed by 3 bases and 3 bases, with 15 bases remaining between them. This CDR3 has 14 residues. Per germline, CDR1 DFQATT and CDR2 SNEGSKA (reference sequence). DNA of the CDR3: TGCAGTGCTAGTATCAGGGGAGGATACTACGAGCAGTACTTC. It codes for CSASIRGGYYEQYF.

This sequence joins TRBV5-8 and TRBJ1-1; D is perhaps TRBD1 (5 bases). CDR1 and CDR2 (germline): SGHTS, YDEGEE. Trimming left V 1 base short and J 1 base short, with 14 bases between. The CDR3 is 16 amino acids. This CDR3 is CASSLSWGRRNTEAFF. As DNA, the CDR3 is TGTGCCAGCAGCTTGAGTTGGGGCAGGAGGAACACTGAAGCTTTCTTT.

This clonotype showed up many times. The genes are TRBV6-5 and TRBJ1-4; D possibly corresponds to TRBD1 (5 bases). The V gene lost 0 bases and the J gene lost 0 bases, with 8 bases spanning the gap. The CDR3 spans 16 residues. Germline CDR1 and CDR2: MNHEY and SVGAGI. CDR3 in DNA: TGTGCCAGCAGTTACTCTTGGACACCAACTAATGAAAAACTGTTTTTT. Encoded protein: CASSYSWTPTNEKLFF.

As concerns this clonotype: With a much larger clone just one base away, this may be a read error. The chain has TRBV20-1 and TRBJ1-2, with unresolved D. The CDR3 runs to 11 residues. Between the trimmed V and J ends, which lost 6 bases and 6 bases, there was a span of 11 bases. Germline loops: CDR1 DFQATT, CDR2 SNEGSKA (reference sequence). CDR3 DNA sequence: TGCAGTGCGCTTAGCAACAATGGCTACACCTTC. This sequence encodes CSALSNNGYTF.

This clonotype was detected a few times. A single base separates this from a much larger clone, so it may be a read error. The gene calls are TRBV20-1 and TRBJ2-1, with D possibly matching TRBD2 (5 bases). Germline V gene data show CDR1 as DFQATT and CDR2 as SNEGSKA (reference sequence). This CDR3 spans 15 amino acids. The CDR3 coding sequence is TGCAGTGCTAGAGATCCACGGGGTGCCTACAGTGAGCAGTTCTTC. Residues: CSARDPRGAYSEQFF.

V gene TRBV15 combines with J gene TRBJ2-5; 7 bases line up with TRBD1. The CDR3 runs 14 residues. Germline loops: CDR1 LNHNV, CDR2 YYDKDF (reference sequence). V shed 0 bases, J shed 4 bases, and the junction held 2 bases outside the gene matches. The CDR3 loop is CATSRDQGVETQYF. For the CDR3, the DNA is TGTGCCACCAGCAGAGATCAGGGGGTAGAGACCCAGTACTTC.

This rearrangement joins TRBV20-1 to TRBJ1-4; tentative D call: TRBD1 (6 bases). The V and J ends lost 4 bases and 8 bases respectively, with 14 bases between them. Germline lookup yields CDR1 DFQATT and CDR2 SNEGSKA (reference sequence). This CDR3 region has 13 residues. As DNA, the CDR3 is TGCAGTGCTAAGGGGGGCCCCAGCGAAAAACTGTTTTTT. Its protein product is CSAKGGPSEKLFF.

Comment on this clonotype: A much more abundant neighbour one base away suggests this may be a read error. The gene calls are TRBV19 and TRBJ1-2; 9 bases fit TRBD1. The CDR3 sequence is 15 residues long. Germline V lookup: CDR1 LNHDA, CDR2 SQIVND (reference sequence). CDR3 protein: CAGSATGTGNYGYTF. The CDR3 DNA reads TGTGCCGGTAGTGCCACAGGGACAGGGAACTATGGCTACACCTTC.

The table lists this clonotype with many counts. The chain employs TRBV20-1 and TRBJ2-7, with a tentative D call TRBD2 (5 bases). V lost 6 bases and J 3 bases, leaving 12 bases between the germline ends. Germline V CDR1 and CDR2: DFQATT, SNEGSKA (reference sequence). This CDR3 has 12 amino acids. DNA of the CDR3: TGCAGTGCACACCGGGAATACTACGAGCAGTACTTC. Translated, it gives CSAHREYYEQYF.

On this clonotype: No conserved phenylalanine or tryptophan ends this CDR3, so it is likely a read error. The chain uses TRBV28 and TRBJ2-1; TRBD2 agrees at 12 bases. Germline-derived CDR1 and CDR2 are MDHEN and SYDVKM. The CDR3 sequence is 18 residues long. Trimming removed 7 bases from V and 0 bases from J; junction bases left unmatched: 10. DNA for the CDR3: TGTGCCAGCACTGCTAGCGGGAGGGAGGCTAGCTCCTACAATGAGCAGTTCCTC. Protein sequence: CASTASGREASSYNEQFL.

About this clonotype: Germline is not matched at one junction end, which may reflect a read error. The chain has TRBV20-1 and TRBJ1-5; the D gene is possibly TRBD1 (5 bases). This CDR3 region has 14 residues. The germline CDR1 and CDR2 sequences are DFQATT and SNEGSKA (reference sequence). The CDR3 loop is CGATGYGLGQPQHF. The CDR3, as DNA: TGCGGTGCTACAGGATATGGGTTGGGTCAGCCCCAGCATTTT.

This clonotype was recorded a few times. This rearrangement joins TRBV20-1 to TRBJ2-7; 7 bases align to TRBD2. There are 14 residues in the CDR3. The germline V gene has CDR1 DFQATT and CDR2 SNEGSKA (reference sequence). V lost 3 bases, J lost 3 bases, and 8 bases stayed unmatched. For the CDR3, the DNA is TGCAGTGCTAGGAGGGCTAGCGGTCACTACGAGCAGTACTTC. It codes for CSARRASGHYEQYF.

The chain combines TRBV7-9 with TRBJ2-1; D unresolved. The ends were cut back, 5 bases at V and 2 bases at J, with 19 bases in the middle. The CDR3 length is 17 residues. Germline CDR1 SEHNR, CDR2 FQNEAQ (reference sequence). The CDR3 DNA is TGTGCCAGCAGCCTCGTCGCGCCGCCCGGCACCTACAATGAGCAGTTCTTC. It codes for CASSLVAPPGTYNEQFF.

This clonotype appeared a single time. The gene calls are TRBV28 and TRBJ2-3, with TRBD2 matching 14 bases. The J segment lost 5 bases and the V segment lost 8 bases, leaving 3 bases of the junction unmatched. The germline V gene has CDR1 MDHEN and CDR2 SYDVKM. This CDR3 spans 14 amino acids. CDR3 sequence reads: CASGGLAGGDTQYF. CDR3 coding DNA: TGTGCCAGCGGCGGACTAGCGGGAGGAGATACGCAGTATTTT. Looking up the rest from reference TRBV28 and TRBJ2-3 gives the full variable domain: DVKVTQSSRYLVKRTGEKVFLECVQDMDHENMFWYRQDPGLGLRLIYFSYDVKMKEKGDIPEGYSVSREKKERFSLILESASTNQTSMYLCASGGLAGGDTQYFGPGTRLTVL.

The chain has TRBV3-1 and TRBJ2-3; weak D call: TRBD2 (6 bases). Trimming removed 5 bases from V and 4 bases from J, with 13 bases in between. Germline values: CDR1 LGHDT, CDR2 YNNKEL (reference sequence). The CDR3 extends over 14 amino acids. Here the CDR3 DNA reads TGTGCCAGCAGCTCCCGACTAGGCCCAGATACGCAGTATTTT. Its translation is CASSSRLGPDTQYF.

In regard to this clonotype: This clone may be a read error of a much larger clone one base away. The chain couples TRBV28 to TRBJ2-3; D may be TRBD1 (5 bases). The DNA end lines up better with TRBJ1-5; the J call may be wrong. Looked up from germline, CDR1 is MDHEN and CDR2 is SYDVKM. The CDR3 consists of 17 residues. The CDR3 bases are TGTGCCAGCAGTACCCACGGGACTAGCGGGAGCACAGATACGCAGCATTTT. As protein: CASSTHGTSGSTDTQHF.

This clonotype appeared a few times. The chain uses TRBV20-1 and TRBJ1-1, with D tentatively TRBD1 (5 bases). The CDR3 extends over 14 amino acids. From germline, CDR1 is DFQATT and CDR2 SNEGSKA (reference sequence). V was cut by 3 bases and J by 6 bases, with 17 bases left in between. The CDR3 reads CSASPVGVEPEAFF. In DNA form, the CDR3 reads TGCAGTGCTAGTCCGGTGGGGGTAGAACCTGAAGCTTTCTTT.

This clonotype has more than one count but fewer than ten. The J gene is TRBJ2-5, the V gene TRBV4-2; 7 bases agree with TRBD2. The germline V gene has CDR1 LGHNA and CDR2 YNFKEQ. The CDR3 length is 16 residues. J was trimmed by 1 base and V by 0 bases; bases with no gene match: 5. Here the CDR3 DNA reads TGTGCCAGCAGCCAAGACCCAGGGAGGGTCCAAGAGACCCAGTACTTC. Protein sequence: CASSQDPGRVQETQYF.